These 19 T cell receptor beta chains were all obtained from the same sample, sequenced in a study of T-cell memory formation after mild COVID-19. One entry per CDR3 protein, called by TCRdb with MiXCR from the 5' RACE reads. This sample yields 450,000 to 700,000 distinct CDR3 sequences, of which 18% are seen a single time; about 12% belongs to the top ten. The sample comprised PBMCs or a T cell subset sorted from them (not recorded which). The receptors originated from an adult woman who had mild COVID-19 (a few samples of this study predate the infection). Cell type and time point are not known.

The chain is built from TRBV15 and TRBJ1-1; unclear D gene. The germline CDR1 and CDR2 sequences are LNHNV and YYDKDF (reference sequence). The CDR3 spans 14 residues. V gave up 0 bases and J gave up 3 bases, with 8 bases separating them. CDR3 sequence: CATSRDRGDTEAFF. For the CDR3, the DNA is TGTGCCACCAGCAGAGATCGTGGGGACACTGAAGCTTTCTTT.

V gene TRBV2 combines with J gene TRBJ2-7; D perhaps matches TRBD1 (6 bases). CDR3 length equals 12 residues. Germline CDR1 and CDR2: SNHLY and FYNNEI. V was trimmed by 6 bases and J by 2 bases, leaving 8 bases between them. The CDR3 DNA reads TGTGCCAGCAGGCAGGGGCCCTACGAGCAGTACTTC. Translating gives CASRQGPYEQYF.

The chain combines TRBV4-1 with TRBJ1-5; no firm D call. V lost 4 bases to trimming and J lost 2 bases, with 15 bases between them. Germline loops: CDR1 MGHRA, CDR2 YSYEKL. This CDR3 spans 16 amino acids. The CDR3: CASSLIQSGGNQPQHF. The DNA for the CDR3 is TGCGCCAGCAGCCTGATACAAAGTGGGGGCAATCAGCCCCAGCATTTT.

This clonotype was seen only a few times. V is TRBV3-1 and J is TRBJ2-2; 7 nucleotides align to TRBD2. The V segment lost 1 base and the J segment 4 bases; nucleotides outside the gene matches: 6. In germline, CDR1 is LGHDT, CDR2 YNNKEL (reference sequence). The CDR3 consists of 16 residues. Here the CDR3 DNA reads TGTGCCAGCAGCCAAGTGGGGGGGAGCGGCACCGGGGAGCTGTTTTTT. Residues: CASSQVGGSGTGELFF.

A few counts support this clonotype. The V and J genes are TRBV12-3 or TRBV12-4 and TRBJ1-1, with D maybe TRBD1 (5 bases). The CDR3 has 15 residues. V shed 8 bases and J shed 1 base, with 17 bases lying between them. CDR3 bases: TGTGCCAGCTTAATCCCCAGCAGGGCGAACACTGAAGCTTTCTTT. This sequence encodes CASLIPSRANTEAFF.

In its sample, this clonotype was seen once. The V and J genes are TRBV11-2 and TRBJ2-5; D is possibly TRBD2 (6 bases). The ends were cut back, 1 base at V and 7 bases at J, with 16 bases in the middle. Germline assignment: CDR1 SGHAT and CDR2 FQNNGV. There are 15 residues in the CDR3. The CDR3: CASSLVSRPGRTQYF. The CDR3 DNA reads TGTGCCAGCAGCTTAGTCTCTAGGCCCGGGAGGACCCAGTACTTC.

This clonotype was counted between two and nine times. This chain links TRBV9 with TRBJ2-7; D not certain. This CDR3 spans 16 amino acids. Germline V gene lookup returns CDR1 SGDLS and CDR2 YYNGEE. Trimming cost V 0 bases and J 1 base, with 14 bases left between them. CDR3 nucleotide sequence: TGTGCCAGCAGCGTAGATCTGGAACCGGTGTCCTACGAGCAGTACTTC. Encoded protein: CASSVDLEPVSYEQYF.

The chain combines TRBV14 with TRBJ2-5; possibly TRBD1 or TRBD2 for D (5 bases each). V gave up 1 base and J gave up 5 bases, with 23 bases separating them. Germline CDR1 reads SGHDN; CDR2 reads FVKESK. The CDR3 totals 18 residues. The CDR3 reads CASSQVGSIWGTNETQYF. The CDR3 nucleotides read TGTGCCAGCAGCCAAGTAGGGTCGATCTGGGGGACCAATGAGACCCAGTACTTC.

The count of this clonotype is one. The chain employs TRBV3-1 and TRBJ2-7, with TRBD2 matching over 7 bases. This CDR3 region has 15 residues. The trim removed 4 bases at V and 6 bases at J, leaving 12 bases unmatched. Looked up from germline, CDR1 is LGHDT and CDR2 is YNNKEL (reference sequence). The CDR3: CASSLGRAEGIEQYF. As DNA, the CDR3 is TGTGCCAGCAGCCTAGGGAGGGCGGAAGGGATCGAGCAGTACTTC.

The chain combines TRBV5-1 with TRBJ1-1; weak D call: TRBD1 (6 bases). V dropped 4 bases and J dropped 3 bases, with 16 bases sitting between them. Germline V lookup: CDR1 SGHRS, CDR2 YFSETQ. The CDR3 spans 15 residues. CDR3 loop: CASSPGHGRDTEAFF. The CDR3 region has the DNA TGCGCCAGCAGCCCGGGACACGGTAGGGACACTGAAGCTTTCTTT.

This clonotype was observed a handful of times. The CDR3 reads CASSPWDSSNTGELFF. Written as DNA, the CDR3 is TGTGCCAGCAGCCCCTGGGACAGTTCGAACACCGGGGAGCTGTTTTTT. V is TRBV4-2 and J is TRBJ2-2; TRBD1 matches 7 bases. V shed 4 bases, J shed 0 bases, and the junction held 5 bases outside the gene matches. The CDR3 contains 16 residues. Germline assignment: CDR1 LGHNA and CDR2 YNFKEQ.

The chain carries TRBV2 and TRBJ2-5, with TRBD1 identical over 7 bases. CDR3 length: 16 amino acids. Losses at the gene ends were 4 bases for V and 2 bases for J; bases not matched to a gene: 10. The germline V gene encodes CDR1 SNHLY and CDR2 FYNNEI. Written as DNA, the CDR3 is TGTGCCAGCAGTGTACCGGGGACAGTAATACAAGAGACCCAGTACTTC. Translating gives CASSVPGTVIQETQYF. The variable domain in full, completed from reference TRBV2 and TRBJ2-5, reads EPEVTQTPSHQVTQMGQEVILRCVPISNHLYFYWYRQILGQKVEFLVSFYNNEISEKSEIFDDQFSVERPDGSNFTLKIRSTKLEDSAMYFCASSVPGTVIQETQYFGPGTRLLVL.

The sample holds a few counts of this clonotype. This chain connects TRBV10-3 to TRBJ2-3; the match to TRBD1 covers 10 bases. This CDR3 has 17 amino acids. After removal of 0 bases from V and 5 bases from J, the junction contained 8 bases not matched to a gene. Germline CDR1 ENHRY, CDR2 SYGVKD. The CDR3 region is CAISESATGGGGDTQYF. The CDR3 nucleotides read TGTGCCATCAGTGAGTCGGCGACAGGGGGCGGAGGAGATACGCAGTATTTT.

This clonotype turned up a few times. The V and J genes are TRBV12-3 or TRBV12-4 and TRBJ1-2; D uncertain. The CDR3 runs to 14 residues. Trimming removed 7 bases from V and 3 bases from J, with 15 bases in between. CDR3 amino acids: CASTSPNLYYGYTF. The CDR3 DNA sequence: TGTGCCAGCACCTCCCCGAACCTCTACTATGGCTACACCTTC.

J is TRBJ1-3 and V is TRBV11-2, with 9 positions matching TRBD1. The germline gives CDR1 SGHAT, CDR2 FQNNGV. The V and J ends lost 1 base and 2 bases, in that order; junction bases with no gene match: 9. This CDR3 spans 18 amino acids. CDR3 DNA: TGTGCCAGCAGCTTAGGAGGGACAGGGAAGGAAACTGGAAACACCATATATTTT. Amino acid sequence: CASSLGGTGKETGNTIYF. The whole variable domain, filled in from reference TRBV11-2 and TRBJ1-3, reads EAGVAQSPRYKIIEKRQSVAFWCNPISGHATLYWYQQILGQGPKLLIQFQNNGVVDDSQLPKDRFSAERLKGVDSTLKIQPAKLEDSAVYLCASSLGGTGKETGNTIYFGEGSWLTVV.

The chain couples TRBV5-6 to TRBJ1-4; D unclear. Germline loops: CDR1 SGHDT, CDR2 YYEEEE. The CDR3 is 14 residues long. V dropped 1 base and J dropped 7 bases, with 11 bases sitting between them. The CDR3: CASSLRTLGEKLFF. The CDR3 DNA is TGTGCCAGCAGCTTGAGGACCTTGGGTGAAAAACTGTTTTTT.

This clonotype was counted only a few times. V is TRBV12-3 or TRBV12-4 and J is TRBJ2-1; perhaps TRBD1 as D (6 bases). The V end was cut by 6 bases, the J end by 13 bases, with 16 bases between. CDR3 length: 12 residues. The CDR3 reads CASRFGPGEQFF. CDR3 sequence (DNA): TGTGCCAGCAGGTTTGGTCCAGGGGAACAGTTCTTC.

This clonotype has at least ten counts. The rearrangement joins TRBV5-1 to TRBJ2-5; the D gene is possibly TRBD1 (5 bases). Germline V gene lookup returns CDR1 SGHRS and CDR2 YFSETQ. The CDR3 sequence is 13 residues long. V was clipped by 6 bases and J by 2 bases, with 11 bases between them. In nucleotides, the CDR3 is TGCGCCAGCAACTTTCAGGGTCAAGAGACCCAGTACTTC. Protein: CASNFQGQETQYF. The variable domain in full, completed from reference TRBV5-1 and TRBJ2-5, reads KAGVTQTPRYLIKTRGQQVTLSCSPISGHRSVSWYQQTPGQGLQFLFEYFSETQRNKGNFPGRFSGRQFSNSRSEMNVSTLELGDSALYLCASNFQGQETQYFGPGTRLLVL.

The chain combines TRBV29-1 with TRBJ2-7, with D possibly being TRBD1 (6 bases). Per the germline V gene, CDR1 is SQVTM and CDR2 is ANQGSEA. With 1 base removed from V and 0 bases from J, the gap between germline ends came to 13 bases. The CDR3 runs to 15 residues. The CDR3 sequence is CSVEVPRQVSYEQYF. The CDR3 coding sequence is TGCAGCGTTGAAGTCCCCCGACAGGTCTCCTACGAGCAGTACTTC.